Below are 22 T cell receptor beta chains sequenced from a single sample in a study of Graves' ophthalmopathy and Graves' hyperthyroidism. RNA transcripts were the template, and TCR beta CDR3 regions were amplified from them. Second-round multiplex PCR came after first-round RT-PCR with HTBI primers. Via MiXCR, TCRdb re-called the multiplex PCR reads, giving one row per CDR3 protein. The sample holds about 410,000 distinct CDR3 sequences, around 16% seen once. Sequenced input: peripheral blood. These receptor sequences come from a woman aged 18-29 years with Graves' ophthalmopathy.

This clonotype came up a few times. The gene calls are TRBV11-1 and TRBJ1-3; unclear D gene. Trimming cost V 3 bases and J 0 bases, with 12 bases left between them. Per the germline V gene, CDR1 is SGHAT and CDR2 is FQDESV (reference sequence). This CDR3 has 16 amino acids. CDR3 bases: TGTGCCAGCAGCTTTTGGCGCACGGACTCTGGAAACACCATATATTTT. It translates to CASSFWRTDSGNTIYF.

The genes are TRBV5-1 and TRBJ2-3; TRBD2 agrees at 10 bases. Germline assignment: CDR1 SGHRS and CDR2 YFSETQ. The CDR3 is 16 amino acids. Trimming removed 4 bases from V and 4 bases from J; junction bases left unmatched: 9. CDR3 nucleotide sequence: TGCGCCAGCAGCGGGACACTAGCGGGGCCCGCAGATACGCAGTATTTT. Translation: CASSGTLAGPADTQYF.

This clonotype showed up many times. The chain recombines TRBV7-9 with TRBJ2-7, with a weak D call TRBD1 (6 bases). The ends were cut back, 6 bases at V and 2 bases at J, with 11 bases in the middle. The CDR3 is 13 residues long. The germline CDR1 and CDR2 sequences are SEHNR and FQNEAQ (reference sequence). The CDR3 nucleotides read TGTGCCAGCAGTCACGACAGGCCCTACGAGCAGTACTTC. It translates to CASSHDRPYEQYF. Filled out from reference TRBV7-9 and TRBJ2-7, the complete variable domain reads DTGVSQNPRHKITKRGQNVTFRCDPISEHNRLYWYRQTLGQGPEFLTYFQNEAQLEKSRLLSDRFSAERPKGSFSTLEIQRTEQGDSAMYLCASSHDRPYEQYFGPGTRLTVT.

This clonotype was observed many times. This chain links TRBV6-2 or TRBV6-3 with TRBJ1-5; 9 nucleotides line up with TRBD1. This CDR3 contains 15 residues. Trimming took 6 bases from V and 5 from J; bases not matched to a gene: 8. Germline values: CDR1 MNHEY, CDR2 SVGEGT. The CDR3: CASRKGQGADQPQHF. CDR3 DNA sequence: TGTGCCAGCAGGAAGGGACAGGGTGCGGATCAGCCCCAGCATTTT.

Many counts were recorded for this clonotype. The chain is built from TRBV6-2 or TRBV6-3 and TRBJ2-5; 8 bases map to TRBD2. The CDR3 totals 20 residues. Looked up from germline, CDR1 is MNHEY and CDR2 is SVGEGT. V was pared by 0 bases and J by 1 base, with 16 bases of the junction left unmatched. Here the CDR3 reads CASSYSSSPGAGGPQETQYF. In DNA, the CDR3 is TGTGCCAGCAGTTACTCGTCTTCCCCTGGGGCGGGAGGACCCCAAGAGACCCAGTACTTC.

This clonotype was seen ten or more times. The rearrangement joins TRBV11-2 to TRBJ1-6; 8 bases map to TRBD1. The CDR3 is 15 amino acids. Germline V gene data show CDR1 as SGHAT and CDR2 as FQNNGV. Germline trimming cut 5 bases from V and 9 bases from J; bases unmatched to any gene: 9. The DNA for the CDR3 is TGTGCCAGCAGCCCAGACAGGGGCCCTACTTCACCCCTCCACTTT. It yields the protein CASSPDRGPTSPLHF.

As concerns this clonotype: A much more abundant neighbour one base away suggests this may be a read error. The CDR3: CASTLGGERFF. CDR3 coding DNA: TGTGCCAGCACCCTGGGGGGAGAGCGGTTCTTC. The rearrangement uses TRBV7-2 and TRBJ2-1, with D perhaps TRBD2 (6 bases). The CDR3 loop spans 11 amino acids. CDR1 is SGHTA and CDR2 is FQGNSA in the germline V gene.

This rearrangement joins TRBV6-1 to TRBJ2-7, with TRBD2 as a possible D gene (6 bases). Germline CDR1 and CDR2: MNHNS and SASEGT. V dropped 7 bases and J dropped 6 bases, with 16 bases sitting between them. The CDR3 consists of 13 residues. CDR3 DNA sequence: TGTGCCAGCACGCCCCACCGGGAGCTCGAGCAGTACTTC. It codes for CASTPHRELEQYF.

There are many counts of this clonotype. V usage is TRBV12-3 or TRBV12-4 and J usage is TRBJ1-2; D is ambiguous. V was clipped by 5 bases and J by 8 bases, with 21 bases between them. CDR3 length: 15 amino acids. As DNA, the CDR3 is TGTGCCAGCAGTCCTATCCGTTGGGGAAAACTGGGCTACACCTTC. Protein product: CASSPIRWGKLGYTF.

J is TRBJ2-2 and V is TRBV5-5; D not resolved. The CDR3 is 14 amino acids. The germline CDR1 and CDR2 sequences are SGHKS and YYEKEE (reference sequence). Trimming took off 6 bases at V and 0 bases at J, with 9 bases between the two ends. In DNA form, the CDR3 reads TGTGCCAGCAACCAACCCCCGAACACCGGGGAGCTGTTTTTT. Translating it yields CASNQPPNTGELFF.

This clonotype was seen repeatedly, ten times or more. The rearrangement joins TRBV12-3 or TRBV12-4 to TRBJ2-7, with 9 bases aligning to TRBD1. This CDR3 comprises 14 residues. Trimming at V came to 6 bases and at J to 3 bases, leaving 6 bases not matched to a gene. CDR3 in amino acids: CASRTGTGIYEQYF. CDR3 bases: TGTGCCAGCAGAACCGGGACAGGGATCTACGAGCAGTACTTC.

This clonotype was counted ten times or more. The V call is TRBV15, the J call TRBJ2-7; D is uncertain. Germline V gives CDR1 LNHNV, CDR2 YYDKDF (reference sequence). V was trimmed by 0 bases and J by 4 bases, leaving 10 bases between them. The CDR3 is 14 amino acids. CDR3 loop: CATSRDKGFYEQYF. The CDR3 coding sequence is TGTGCCACCAGCAGAGATAAGGGTTTTTACGAGCAGTACTTC.

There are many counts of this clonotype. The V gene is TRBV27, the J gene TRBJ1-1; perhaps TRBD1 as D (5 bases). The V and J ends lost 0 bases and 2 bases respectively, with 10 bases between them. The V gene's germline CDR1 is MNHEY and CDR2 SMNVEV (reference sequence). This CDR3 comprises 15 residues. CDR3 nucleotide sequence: TGTGCCAGCAGTTTATCATATCAGGGTAACACTGAAGCTTTCTTT. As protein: CASSLSYQGNTEAFF.

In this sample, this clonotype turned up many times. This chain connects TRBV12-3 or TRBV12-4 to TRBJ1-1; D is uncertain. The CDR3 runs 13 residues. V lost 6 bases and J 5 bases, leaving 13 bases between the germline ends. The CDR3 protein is CASSLQGTTEAFF. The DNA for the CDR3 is TGTGCCAGCAGCCTACAAGGAACGACTGAAGCTTTCTTT.

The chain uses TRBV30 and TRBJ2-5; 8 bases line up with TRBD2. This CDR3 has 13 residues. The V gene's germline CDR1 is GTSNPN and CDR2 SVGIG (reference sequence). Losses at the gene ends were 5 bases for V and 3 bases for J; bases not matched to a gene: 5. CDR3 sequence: CAWGRGVEETQYF. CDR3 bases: TGTGCCTGGGGGCGGGGGGTCGAAGAGACCCAGTACTTC. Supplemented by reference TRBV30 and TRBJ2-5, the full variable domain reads SQTIHQWPATLVQPVGSPLSLECTVEGTSNPNLYWYRQAAGRGLQLLFYSVGIGQISSEVPQNLSASRPQDRQFILSSKKLLLSDSGFYLCAWGRGVEETQYFGPGTRLLVL.

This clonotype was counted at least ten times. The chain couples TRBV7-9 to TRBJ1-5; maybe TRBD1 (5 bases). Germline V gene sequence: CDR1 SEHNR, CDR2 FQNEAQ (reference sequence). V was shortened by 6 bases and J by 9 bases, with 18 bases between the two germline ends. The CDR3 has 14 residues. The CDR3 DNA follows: TGTGCCAGCAGTGATAAGGTGGGGGGACGGCCCCAGCATTTT. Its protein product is CASSDKVGGRPQHF.

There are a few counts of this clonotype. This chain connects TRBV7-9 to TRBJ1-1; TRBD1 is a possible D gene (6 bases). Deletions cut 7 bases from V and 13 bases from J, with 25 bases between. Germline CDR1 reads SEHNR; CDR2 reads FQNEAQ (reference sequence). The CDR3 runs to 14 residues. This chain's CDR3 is CASTKNGAGARGFF. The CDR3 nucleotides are TGTGCCAGCACCAAGAACGGCGCGGGGGCGCGGGGTTTCTTT.

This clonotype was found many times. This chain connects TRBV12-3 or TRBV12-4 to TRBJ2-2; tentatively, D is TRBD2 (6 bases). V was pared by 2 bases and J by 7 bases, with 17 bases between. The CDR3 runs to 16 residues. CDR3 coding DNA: TGTGCCAGCAGTTTACCGGGACTGATAAAAGGCGGGGAGCTGTTTTTT. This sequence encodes CASSLPGLIKGGELFF.

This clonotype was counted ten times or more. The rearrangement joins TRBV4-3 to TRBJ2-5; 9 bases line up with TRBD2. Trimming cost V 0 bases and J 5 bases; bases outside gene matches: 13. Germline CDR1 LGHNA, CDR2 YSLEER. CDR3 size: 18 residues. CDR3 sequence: CASSQERSSGDIVETQYF. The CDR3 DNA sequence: TGCGCCAGCAGCCAAGAGCGGTCTAGCGGGGATATAGTGGAGACCCAGTACTTC.

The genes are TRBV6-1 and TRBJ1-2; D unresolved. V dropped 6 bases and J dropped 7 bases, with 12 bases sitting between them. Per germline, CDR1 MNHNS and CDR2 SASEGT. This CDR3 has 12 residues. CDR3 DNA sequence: TGTGCCAGCAGAGAGTTTAAGGGTGGCTACACCTTC. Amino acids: CASREFKGGYTF.

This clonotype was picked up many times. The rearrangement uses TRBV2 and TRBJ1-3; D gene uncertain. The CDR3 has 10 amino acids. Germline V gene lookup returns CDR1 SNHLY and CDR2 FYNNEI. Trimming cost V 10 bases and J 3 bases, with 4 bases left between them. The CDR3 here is CATRGNTIYF. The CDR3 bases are TGTGCCACCCGTGGAAACACCATATATTTT.

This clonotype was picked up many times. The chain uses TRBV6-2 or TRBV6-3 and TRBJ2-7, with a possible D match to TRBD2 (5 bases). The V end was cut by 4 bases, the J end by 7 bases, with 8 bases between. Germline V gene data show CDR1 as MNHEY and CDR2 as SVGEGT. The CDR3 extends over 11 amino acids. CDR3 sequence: CASSWTQEQYF. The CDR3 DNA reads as TGTGCCAGCAGTTGGACTCAGGAGCAGTACTTC.